The present TCR beta chain was sequenced within a study of OX40 agonist ivuxolimab in advanced cancers. The wider study: Every patient in dose escalation had hepatocellular carcinoma, melanoma, renal cell or head and neck cancer.

A single count supports this clone. What it recognizes is unknown. Per the germline V gene, CDR1 is SGHNT and CDR2 is YYREEE (reference sequence). With V trimmed by 2 bases and J by 6 bases, 5 bases remained unmatched. The CDR3 length is 15 residues. The method was immunoSEQ multiplex PCR; TCRdb's version includes in-frame clones alone and lacks a portion of them. The table has more than 60,000 clones, about 88% seen once. Study conclusions and caveats: At 0.1 to 3.0 mg/kg, CD4+ and CD8+ blood T cells expanded clonally by week 6.

The sequence came from an adult with an advanced solid tumor such as melanoma, head and neck, liver or kidney cancer. This chain joins TRBV5-4 and TRBJ2-1; 10 bases are a match to TRBD2. Sequenced here: CD4+ or CD8+ T cells sorted from blood, sampled in a trial of the OX40 agonist ivuxolimab. In DNA, the CDR3 is TGTGCCAGCAGCTTAGAGCGGGGGGGCACCAATGAGCAGTTCTTC. This encodes CASSLERGGTNEQFF.